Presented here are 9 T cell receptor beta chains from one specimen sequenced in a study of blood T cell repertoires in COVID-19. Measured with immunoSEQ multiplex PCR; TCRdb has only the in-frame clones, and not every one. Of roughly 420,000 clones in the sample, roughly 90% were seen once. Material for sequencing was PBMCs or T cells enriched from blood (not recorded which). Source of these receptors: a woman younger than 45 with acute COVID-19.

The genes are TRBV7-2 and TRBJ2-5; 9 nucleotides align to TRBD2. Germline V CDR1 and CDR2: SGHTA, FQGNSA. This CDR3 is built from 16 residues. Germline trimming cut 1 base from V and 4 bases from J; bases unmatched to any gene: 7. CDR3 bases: TGTGCCAGCAGCTTAGTCGGCGGGGGGGGAGGAGAGACCCAGTACTTC. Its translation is CASSLVGGGGGETQYF.

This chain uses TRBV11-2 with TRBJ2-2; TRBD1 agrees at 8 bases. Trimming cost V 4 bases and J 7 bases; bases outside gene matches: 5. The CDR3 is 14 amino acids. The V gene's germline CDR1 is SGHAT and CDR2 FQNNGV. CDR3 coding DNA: TGTGCCAGCAGCTCCAGGGGGCAGGGCGGGGAGCTGTTTTTT. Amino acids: CASSSRGQGGELFF. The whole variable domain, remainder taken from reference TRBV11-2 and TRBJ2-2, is EAGVAQSPRYKIIEKRQSVAFWCNPISGHATLYWYQQILGQGPKLLIQFQNNGVVDDSQLPKDRFSAERLKGVDSTLKIQPAKLEDSAVYLCASSSRGQGGELFFGEGSRLTVL.

For the CDR3, the DNA is TGTGCCAGCAGCCATCTACAGGGTAGGTCCTACAATGAGCAGTTCTTC. This gives the protein CASSHLQGRSYNEQFF. The genes are TRBV14 and TRBJ2-1, with D possibly matching TRBD1 (6 bases). V was clipped by 3 bases and J by 1 base, with 13 bases between them. The CDR3 spans 16 residues. The germline CDR1 and CDR2 sequences are SGHDN and FVKESK.

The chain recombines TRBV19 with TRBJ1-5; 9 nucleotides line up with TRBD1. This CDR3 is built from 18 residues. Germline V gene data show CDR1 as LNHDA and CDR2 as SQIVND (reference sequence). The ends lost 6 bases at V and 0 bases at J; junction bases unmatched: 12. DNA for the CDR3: TGTGCCAGTAGCCCCACGGGACAGGGCCCTTATAGCAATCAGCCCCAGCATTTT. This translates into CASSPTGQGPYSNQPQHF.

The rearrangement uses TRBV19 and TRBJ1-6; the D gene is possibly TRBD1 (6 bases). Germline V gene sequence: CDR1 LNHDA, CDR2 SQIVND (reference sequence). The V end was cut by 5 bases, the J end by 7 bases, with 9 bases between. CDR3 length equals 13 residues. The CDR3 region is CASSLGQNSPLHF. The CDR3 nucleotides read TGTGCCAGTAGTTTGGGACAAAATTCACCCCTCCACTTT.

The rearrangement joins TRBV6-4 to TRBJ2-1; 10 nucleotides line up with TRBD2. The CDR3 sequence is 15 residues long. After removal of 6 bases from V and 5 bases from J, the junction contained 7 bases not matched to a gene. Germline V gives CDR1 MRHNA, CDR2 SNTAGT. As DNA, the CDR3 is TGTGCCAGCAGCCCCCTAGCGGGGGCAAACAATGAGCAGTTCTTC. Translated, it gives CASSPLAGANNEQFF.

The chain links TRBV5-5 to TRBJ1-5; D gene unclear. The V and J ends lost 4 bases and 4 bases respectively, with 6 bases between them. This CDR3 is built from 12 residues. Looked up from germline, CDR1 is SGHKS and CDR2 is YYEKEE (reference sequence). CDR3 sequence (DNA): TGTGCCAGCAGCCTTTTTAATCAGCCCCAGCATTTT. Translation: CASSLFNQPQHF.

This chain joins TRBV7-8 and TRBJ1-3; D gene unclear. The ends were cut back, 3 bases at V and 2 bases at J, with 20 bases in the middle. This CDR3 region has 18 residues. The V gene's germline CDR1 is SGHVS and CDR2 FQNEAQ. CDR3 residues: CASSLRASGVGTGNTIYF. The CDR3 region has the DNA TGTGCCAGCAGCTTGAGGGCCAGCGGGGTAGGCACTGGAAACACCATATATTTT.

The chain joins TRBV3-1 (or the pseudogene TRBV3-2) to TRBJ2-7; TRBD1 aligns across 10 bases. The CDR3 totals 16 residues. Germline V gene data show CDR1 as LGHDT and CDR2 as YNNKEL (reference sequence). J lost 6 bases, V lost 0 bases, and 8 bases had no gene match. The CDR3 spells CASSQDLPGTGAEQYF. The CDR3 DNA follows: TGTGCCAGCAGCCAAGATCTCCCCGGGACAGGGGCCGAGCAGTACTTC.